Below are 11 T cell receptor beta chains sequenced from a single sample in a study of human T cells and chemical hapten exposure. The sample's time point: patch test 2, 6 weeks after DPC sensitization. Described treatment: therapeutic diphenylcyclopropenone sensitization with weekly scalp DPC. TCRdb re-analysed the RACE reads in MiXCR, keeping a single row per CDR3 protein. The top ten hold over 5.5% of the sample, which has just over 350,000 distinct CDR3 sequences, about 6% seen once. Source: whole blood, taken in connection with sensitization to the hapten diphenylcyclopropenone (DPC). The receptors here all came from a woman aged 18 to 35 with alopecia areata. Some clones in this sample may be carry-over from other donors' samples.

This clonotype was seen only once. J is TRBJ1-2 and V is TRBV5-1; 7 positions match TRBD1. The CDR3 loop spans 16 amino acids. J was trimmed by 8 bases and V by 0 bases; bases with no gene match: 13. The germline CDR1 and CDR2 sequences are SGHRS and YFSETQ. The CDR3 reads CASSLEGGQTRDGYTF. The CDR3 nucleotides are TGCGCCAGCAGCTTGGAAGGGGGCCAAACGAGGGACGGCTACACCTTC.

This clonotype has only a few counts. The rearrangement joins TRBV2 to TRBJ2-7, with 8 bases matching TRBD1. V was clipped by 2 bases and J by 5 bases; unmatched bases: 5. Germline CDR1 is SNHLY and CDR2 is FYNNEI. This CDR3 has 14 amino acids. CDR3 protein: CASSEQGAIDEQYF. The CDR3 DNA is TGTGCCAGCAGTGAACAGGGGGCTATTGACGAGCAGTACTTC. Looking up the rest from reference TRBV2 and TRBJ2-7 gives the full variable domain: EPEVTQTPSHQVTQMGQEVILRCVPISNHLYFYWYRQILGQKVEFLVSFYNNEISEKSEIFDDQFSVERPDGSNFTLKIRSTKLEDSAMYFCASSEQGAIDEQYFGPGTRLTVT.

This clonotype was observed at least ten times. This sequence joins TRBV7-8 and TRBJ1-5; D call uncertain. Germline V gives CDR1 SGHVS, CDR2 FQNEAQ. The CDR3 covers 15 residues. Trimming shortened V by 0 bases and J by 3 bases, and 9 bases separated the two germline ends. The CDR3 spells CASSLARENNQPQHF. CDR3 bases: TGTGCCAGCAGCTTAGCCCGGGAGAACAATCAGCCCCAGCATTTT.

The chain joins TRBV27 to TRBJ1-6; 7 nucleotides match TRBD1. This CDR3 region has 14 residues. J gave up 8 bases and V 6 bases, and 7 bases lay outside the gene matches. Per germline, CDR1 MNHEY and CDR2 SMNVEV (reference sequence). DNA of the CDR3: TGTGCCAGCAGCCTACAGGGGAGCCATTCACCCCTCCACTTT. Amino acids: CASSLQGSHSPLHF.

This clonotype was recorded at least ten times. The CDR3 spells CASRFTGFNNSPLHF. CDR3 DNA sequence: TGTGCCAGTAGATTTACAGGGTTTAATAATTCACCCCTCCACTTT. The genes are TRBV19 and TRBJ1-6; possibly TRBD1 for D (6 bases). Germline CDR1 LNHDA, CDR2 SQIVND (reference sequence). The CDR3 consists of 15 residues. Deletions cut 6 bases from V and 5 bases from J, with 14 bases between.

This clonotype was observed at least ten times. The rearrangement uses TRBV2 and TRBJ1-5; D might be TRBD1 (5 bases). This CDR3 spans 14 amino acids. Per germline, CDR1 SNHLY and CDR2 FYNNEI. V was pared by 5 bases and J by 5 bases, with 13 bases between. CDR3 DNA sequence: TGTGCCAGCAGTAAGGACCGAGGGGATCAGCCCCAGCATTTT. Translating it yields CASSKDRGDQPQHF.

On this clonotype itself: A much larger clone is a single base away; this may be a read error. The chain joins TRBV7-2 to TRBJ1-2; D unresolved. Germline CDR1 reads SGHTA; CDR2 reads FQGNSA. The CDR3 loop spans 15 amino acids. The CDR3 here is CASSSEGQALYGCTF. The DNA for the CDR3 is TGTGCCAGCAGCTCGGAAGGGCAGGCTTTATATGGCTGCACCTTC.

This clonotype has at least ten counts. The chain employs TRBV7-2 and TRBJ1-1; no clear D. The CDR3 is made up of 13 amino acids. Trimming took 6 bases from V and 8 from J, leaving 16 bases between them. Germline CDR1 reads SGHTA; CDR2 reads FQGNSA. In DNA form, the CDR3 reads TGTGCCAGCAGTTTCCCTGGGCTGAACGAAGCTTTCTTT. Amino acids: CASSFPGLNEAFF. The full variable domain, rest sourced from reference TRBV7-2 and TRBJ1-1, is GAGVSQSPSNKVTEKGKDVELRCDPISGHTALYWYRQSLGQGLEFLIYFQGNSAPDKSGLPSDRFSAERTGGSVSTLTIQRTQQEDSAVYLCASSFPGLNEAFFGQGTRLTVV.

At least ten counts were recorded for this clonotype. This chain links TRBV12-3 or TRBV12-4 with TRBJ1-2, with 10 bases aligning to TRBD1. The CDR3 is 16 residues long. V shed 0 bases, J shed 3 bases, and the junction held 4 bases outside the gene matches. CDR3 sequence: CASSLALGQGDYGYTF. The CDR3 coding sequence is TGTGCCAGCAGTTTAGCGCTAGGACAGGGGGACTATGGCTACACCTTC.

This clonotype was counted at least ten times. CDR3 sequence reads: CASRYTGDTEAFF. DNA of the CDR3: TGTGCCAGCAGATACACAGGGGATACTGAAGCTTTCTTT. The chain combines TRBV6-5 with TRBJ1-1; the match to TRBD1 covers 7 bases. Germline values: CDR1 MNHEY, CDR2 SVGAGI. This CDR3 comprises 13 residues. V lost 6 bases and J lost 5; bases outside the gene matches: 6.

This chain uses TRBV5-1 with TRBJ2-7; 9 nucleotides match TRBD1. This CDR3 has 15 residues. The germline gives CDR1 SGHRS, CDR2 YFSETQ. V lost 4 bases to trimming and J lost 2 bases; unmatched junction nucleotides: 7. Written as DNA, the CDR3 is TGCGCCAGCAGCGGGGTACAGGGGGCAACCTACGAGCAGTACTTC. Its protein is CASSGVQGATYEQYF.